This T cell receptor (beta chain) originates from a study of shared clonotypes between healthy human individuals. Study details: Per donor, three plates held CD4 naive cells, three held CD4 memory, two held CD8 naive and one held CD8 memory. Study-wide results and limits: Donor clonotype sharing was expected to depend on sequencing depth.

Here immunoSEQ multiplex PCR was the method, and the copy in TCRdb shows in-frame clones only, minus some. The table has roughly 1,500,000 clones, 98% seen once. Points on this clone: Its antigen is as yet unknown.

With V trimmed by 0 bases and J by 1 base, 5 bases remained unmatched. The CDR3 runs to 16 residues. Germline V gene sequence: CDR1 SGHNT, CDR2 YYREEE (reference sequence). The chain combines TRBV5-4 with TRBJ1-2; 8 bases agree with TRBD1. The clonotype was recovered from a man younger than 40 in good health. Sequencing was done on a sample of naive CD4+ T cells sorted from blood. Documented subset: CD45RA+ positively selected. The CDR3: CASSLGGQVFNYGYTF. As DNA, the CDR3 is TGTGCCAGCAGCTTGGGGGGACAGGTTTTTAACTATGGCTACACCTTC.